Many counts were recorded for the clone carrying this TCR beta chain. What it binds is not known. The data originate from a study of read filtering for tumor transcriptome and immune sequencing. Study-level findings and limits: Correlation between methods rose after single-read clonotypes were removed. IR-seq captured clonotypes deeper and more reliably than RNA-seq.

V shed 0 bases and J shed 0 bases, with 14 bases lying between them. Per the germline V gene, CDR1 is MGHRA and CDR2 is YSYEKL. CDR3 length: 17 residues. Molecular barcoded adaptors covering alpha/delta and beta/gamma chains were used on roughly 400 ng RNA. A single record per CDR3 protein comes from TCRdb applying MiXCR to the reads. This table has some 46,000 distinct CDR3 sequences, roughly 12% appearing once. The chain has TRBV4-1 and TRBJ2-5; a weak D match, TRBD2 (5 bases). Sequencing input: a population of CD138-negative cells sorted from bone marrow. The receptor was derived from a donor at least 40 years old with multiple myeloma. In nucleotides, the CDR3 is TGCGCCAGCAGCCAAGAGGGCCTCACTAGGTACCAAGAGACCCAGTACTTC. This encodes CASSQEGLTRYQETQYF.